These T cell receptor beta chains were read from a single sample in a study of shared clonotypes between healthy human individuals. Only in-frame clones appear in the TCRdb table, and some are missing; sequencing was by immunoSEQ multiplex PCR. The data show roughly 1,800,000 clones, approximately 94% seen once. The material sequenced was naive CD8+ T cells sorted from blood. These receptors originate from a man aged 18 to 30 in good health. Both conserved end residues are part of each CDR3. The order of the fields is J gene, V gene, CDR3 protein.

>TRBJ1-2|TRBV7-9
CASSSGTSNYGYTF
>TRBJ2-2|TRBV2
CASSEVNRASGELFF
>TRBJ1-2|TRBV2
CASSESGGAYYGYTF
>TRBJ1-1|TRBV12-5
CASGLEGGTEAFF
>TRBJ2-5|TRBV7-9
CAGQGLSLSWETQYF
>TRBJ2-4|TRBV10-1
CASRTRDRESKNIQYF
>TRBJ2-1|TRBV7-2
CASTDSGGSYNEQFF
>TRBJ1-2|TRBV5-6
CASSPDPPGGSYGYTF
>TRBJ2-4|TRBV9
CAKTPGTAPRIAKNIQYF
>TRBJ1-5|TRBV28
CASSFGGNQPQHF
>TRBJ2-2|TRBV6-6
CASRPSGELFF
>TRBJ2-1|TRBV9
CASSVGGTGNEQFF
>TRBJ2-1|TRBV5-6
CASSLGQGNEQFF
>TRBJ1-3|TRBV5-6
CASSFGAGNTIYF
>TRBJ2-7|TRBV5-1
CASHWTSGMDEQYF
>TRBJ1-2|TRBV11-2
CASSFSSSYGYTF
>TRBJ1-4|TRBV6-1
CASSALMGGVDEKLFF
>TRBJ1-4|TRBV11-2
CASSWGFGEKLFF
>TRBJ2-3|TRBV10-3
CAISEPGLASKDTQYF
>TRBJ2-7|TRBV13
CASSLVSVPYEQYF
>TRBJ2-6|TRBV27
CASSELFLNLQGGSHSGANVLTF
>TRBJ1-5|TRBV5-6
CASSLWATNQPQHF
>TRBJ2-1|TRBV19
CASSMTSGNEQFF
>TRBJ1-1|TRBV10-3
CAIKRGGDGTEAFF
>TRBJ2-7|TRBV6-5
CASSYSTGVEQYF
>TRBJ2-6|TRBV5-4
CASSLSLESESGANVLTF
>TRBJ2-3|TRBV6-1
CASSEGLGVITDTQYF
>TRBJ2-2|TRBV10-3
CAISGTSGGRNTGELFF
>TRBJ2-1|TRBV13
CASSLAGSGGDNEQFF
>TRBJ1-2|TRBV6-5
CASSIGGLSYTF
>TRBJ1-1|TRBV5-4
CASSVQGAGTEAFF
>TRBJ2-2|TRBV10-3
CAISNDVRDTGELFF
>TRBJ1-1|TRBV6-1
CASSEGGWLRNTEAFF
>TRBJ2-1|TRBV9
CASSVRGGSYNEQFF
>TRBJ2-2|TRBV13
CASRRSLGGGPAGELFF
>TRBJ2-1|TRBV6-5
CASRPSSYNEQFF
>TRBJ1-1|TRBV27
CASSTTPRDAPLNTEAFF